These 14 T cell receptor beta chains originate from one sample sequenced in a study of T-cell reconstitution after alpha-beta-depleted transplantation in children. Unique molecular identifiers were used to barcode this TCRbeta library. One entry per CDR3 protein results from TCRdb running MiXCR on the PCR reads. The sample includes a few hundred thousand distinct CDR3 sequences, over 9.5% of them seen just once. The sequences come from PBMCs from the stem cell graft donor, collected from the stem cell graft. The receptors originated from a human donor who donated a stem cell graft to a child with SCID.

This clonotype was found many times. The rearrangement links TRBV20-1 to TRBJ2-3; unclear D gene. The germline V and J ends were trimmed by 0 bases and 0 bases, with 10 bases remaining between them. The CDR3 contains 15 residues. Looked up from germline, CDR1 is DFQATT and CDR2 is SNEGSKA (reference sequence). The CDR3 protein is CSARDIWDSTDTQYF. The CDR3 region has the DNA TGCAGTGCTAGAGATATCTGGGATAGCACAGATACGCAGTATTTT.

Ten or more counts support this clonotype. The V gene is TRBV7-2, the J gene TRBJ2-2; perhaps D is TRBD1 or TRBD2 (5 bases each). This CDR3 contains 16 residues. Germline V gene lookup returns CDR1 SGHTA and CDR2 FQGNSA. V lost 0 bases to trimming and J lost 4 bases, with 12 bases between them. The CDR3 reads CASSLASGRSTGELFF. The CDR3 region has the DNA TGTGCCAGCAGCTTAGCGTCGGGACGCTCCACCGGGGAGCTGTTTTTT.

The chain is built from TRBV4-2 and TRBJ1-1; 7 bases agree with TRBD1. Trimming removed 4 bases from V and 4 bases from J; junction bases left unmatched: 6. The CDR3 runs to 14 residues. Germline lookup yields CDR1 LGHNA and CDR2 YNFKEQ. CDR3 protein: CASSRETGTTEAFF. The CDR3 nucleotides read TGTGCCAGCAGCCGAGAGACAGGGACCACTGAAGCTTTCTTT.

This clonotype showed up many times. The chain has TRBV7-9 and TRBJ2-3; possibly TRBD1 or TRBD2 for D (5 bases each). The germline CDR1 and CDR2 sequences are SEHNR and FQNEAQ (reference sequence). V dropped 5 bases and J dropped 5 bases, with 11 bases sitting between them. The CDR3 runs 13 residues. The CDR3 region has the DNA TGTGCCAGCAGCCCATTTGGGGGAGATACGCAGTATTTT. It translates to CASSPFGGDTQYF.

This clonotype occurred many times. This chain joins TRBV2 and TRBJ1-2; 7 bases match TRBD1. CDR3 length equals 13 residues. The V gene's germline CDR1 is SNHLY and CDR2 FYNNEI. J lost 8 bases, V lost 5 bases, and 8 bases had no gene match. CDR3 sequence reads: CASSRDSMEGYTF. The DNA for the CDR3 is TGTGCCAGCAGTCGGGACAGTATGGAGGGCTACACCTTC.

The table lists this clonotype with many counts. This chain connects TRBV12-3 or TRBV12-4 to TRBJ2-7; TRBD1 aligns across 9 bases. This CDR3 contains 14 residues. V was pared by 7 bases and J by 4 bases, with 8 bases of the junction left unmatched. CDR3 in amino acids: CASKLGQGRYEQYF. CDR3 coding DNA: TGTGCCAGCAAACTCGGACAGGGGAGGTACGAGCAGTACTTC.

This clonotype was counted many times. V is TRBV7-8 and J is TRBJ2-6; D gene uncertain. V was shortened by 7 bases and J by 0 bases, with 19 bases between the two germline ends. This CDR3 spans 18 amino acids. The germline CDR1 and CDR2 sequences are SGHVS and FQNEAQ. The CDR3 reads CASTRGVGISSGANVLTF. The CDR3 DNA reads TGTGCCAGCACCCGTGGAGTTGGTATTAGCTCTGGGGCCAACGTCCTGACTTTC.

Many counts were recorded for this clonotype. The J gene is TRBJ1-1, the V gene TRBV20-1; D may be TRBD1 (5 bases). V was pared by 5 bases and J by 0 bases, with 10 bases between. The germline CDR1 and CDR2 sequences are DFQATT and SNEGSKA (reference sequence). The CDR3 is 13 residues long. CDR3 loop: CSAGDGMNTEAFF. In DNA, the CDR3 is TGCAGTGCTGGGGACGGCATGAACACTGAAGCTTTCTTT.

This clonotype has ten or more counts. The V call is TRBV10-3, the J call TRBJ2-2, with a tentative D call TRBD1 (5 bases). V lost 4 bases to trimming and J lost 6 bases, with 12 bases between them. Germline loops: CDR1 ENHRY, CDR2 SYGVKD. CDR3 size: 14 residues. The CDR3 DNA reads TGTGCCATCAGTGCACAGGAATTATCCGGGGAGCTGTTTTTT. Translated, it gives CAISAQELSGELFF.

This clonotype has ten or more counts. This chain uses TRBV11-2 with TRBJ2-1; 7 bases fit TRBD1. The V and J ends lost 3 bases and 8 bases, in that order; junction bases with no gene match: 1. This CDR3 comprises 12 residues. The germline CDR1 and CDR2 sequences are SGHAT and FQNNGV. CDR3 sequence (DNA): TGTGCCAGCAGCTTTGACAGGGATGAGCAGTTCTTC. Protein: CASSFDRDEQFF.

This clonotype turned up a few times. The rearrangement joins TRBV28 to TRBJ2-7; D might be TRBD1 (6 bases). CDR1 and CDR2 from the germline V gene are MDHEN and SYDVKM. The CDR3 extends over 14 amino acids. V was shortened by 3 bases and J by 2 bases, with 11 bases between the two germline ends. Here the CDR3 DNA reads TGTGCCAGCAGTTTTTTTGCAGGGGCCTACGAGCAGTACTTC. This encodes CASSFFAGAYEQYF.

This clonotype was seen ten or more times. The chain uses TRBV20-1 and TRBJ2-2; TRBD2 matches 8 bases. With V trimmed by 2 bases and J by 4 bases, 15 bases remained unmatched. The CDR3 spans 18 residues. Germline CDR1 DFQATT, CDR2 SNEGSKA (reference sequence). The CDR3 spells CSARSPYVAGGGTGELFF. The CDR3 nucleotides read TGCAGTGCTAGATCTCCCTATGTCGCGGGGGGAGGCACCGGGGAGCTGTTTTTT.

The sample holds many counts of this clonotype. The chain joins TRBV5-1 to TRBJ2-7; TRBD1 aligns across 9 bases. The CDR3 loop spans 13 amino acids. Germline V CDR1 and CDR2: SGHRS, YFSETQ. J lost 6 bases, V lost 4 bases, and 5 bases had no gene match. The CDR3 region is CASSMWTGVEQYF. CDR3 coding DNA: TGCGCCAGCAGCATGTGGACAGGGGTCGAGCAGTACTTC.

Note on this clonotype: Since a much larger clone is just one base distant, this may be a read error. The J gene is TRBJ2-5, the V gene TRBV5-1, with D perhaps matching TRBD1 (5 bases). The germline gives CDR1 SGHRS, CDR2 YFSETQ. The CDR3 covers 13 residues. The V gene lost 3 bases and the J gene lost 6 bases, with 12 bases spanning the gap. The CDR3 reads CASSSVGEKTQYF. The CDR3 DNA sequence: TGCGCCAGCAGCTCGGTAGGGGAAAAGACCCAGTACTTC.